Listed below are T cell receptor beta chains from one sample, sequenced in a study of persistence of HIV-infected CD4 T cells. Their antigens remain unidentified. The protocol was immunoSEQ multiplex PCR, while the TCRdb copy is restricted to in-frame clones and leaves out a portion. This sample yields 30,000 or so clones, of which around four fifths are seen a single time; roughly 18% belongs to the top ten. The sample here was CD4+ T cells sorted from PBMCs after approximately 19-hour stimulation, taken from a patient who received antiretroviral therapy. Receptors originate from an adult woman with HIV who was CMV-seropositive. The CDR3 runs from the conserved cysteine through the conserved F or W. D genes are given only for firm matches. Clone size appears in some rows only: once, few, many, or a class for an expanded clone.

clone size	J gene	D gene	V gene	CDR3 protein	CDR3 DNA
-	TRBJ2-3	-	TRBV21-1	CASSKEDRGPDTQYF	TGTGCCAGCAGCAAAGAGGACAGGGGCCCAGATACGCAGTATTTT
-	TRBJ2-3	TRBD2	TRBV3-1/TRBV3-2	CASSQDLPSGADTQYF	TGTGCCAGCAGCCAAGATTTGCCTAGCGGGGCAGATACGCAGTATTTT
-	TRBJ2-2	TRBD1	TRBV18	CASLEQGAIGELFF	TGTGCCAGCTTGGAGCAGGGGGCGATCGGGGAGCTGTTTTTT
-	TRBJ2-7	-	TRBV2	CASPRLGYEQYF	TGTGCCAGCCCTAGGCTTGGTTACGAGCAGTACTTC
-	TRBJ1-5	-	TRBV7-9	CASNGGSTQPQHF	TGTGCCAGCAACGGGGGGAGCACTCAGCCCCAGCATTTT
-	TRBJ1-1	-	TRBV29-1	CSVEMGGAENTEAFF	TGCAGCGTTGAGATGGGGGGCGCAGAGAACACTGAAGCTTTCTTT
once	TRBJ1-1	TRBD1	TRBV5-1	CASSLGTGGTEAFF	TGCGCCAGCAGCTTGGGGACAGGGGGCACTGAAGCTTTCTTT
-	TRBJ1-1	-	TRBV28	CASSFLASRTNTEAFF	TGTGCCAGCAGTTTCTTGGCGTCTCGGACCAACACTGAAGCTTTCTTT
-	TRBJ2-3	TRBD2	TRBV15	CATSRGLAGGPKGSTDTQYF	TGTGCCACCAGCAGGGGACTAGCGGGAGGGCCTAAGGGTAGCACAGATACGCAGTATTTT
-	TRBJ2-7	TRBD2	TRBV19	CASSTRTSGRAGEQYF	TGTGCCAGTAGTACCCGGACTAGCGGGAGGGCAGGGGAGCAGTACTTC
-	TRBJ1-1	TRBD1	TRBV6-5	CASSYRQGKNTEAFF	TGTGCCAGCAGTTACAGACAGGGGAAGAACACTGAAGCTTTCTTT
-	TRBJ1-2	-	TRBV5-1	CASSGVGSLYGYTF	TGCGCCAGCAGCGGGGTCGGCAGTCTCTATGGCTACACCTTC
-	TRBJ1-1	-	TRBV2	CASTAGENTEAFF	TGTGCCAGCACGGCGGGGGAGAACACTGAAGCTTTCTTT
-	TRBJ2-3	TRBD2	TRBV7-2	CASSLGLAVGDTQYF	TGTGCCAGCAGCTTAGGGCTAGCGGTGGGAGATACGCAGTATTTT
-	TRBJ1-2	-	TRBV18	CASSPGEGYGYTF	TGTGCCAGCTCACCGGGGGAAGGTTATGGCTACACCTTC
-	TRBJ2-5	TRBD2	TRBV5-8	CASKREVNQETQYF	TGTGCCAGCAAACGGGAGGTCAACCAAGAGACCCAGTACTTC
-	TRBJ2-1	TRBD1	TRBV28	CASSYLTGGSDEQFF	TGTGCCAGCAGTTACCTGACAGGGGGCTCCGATGAGCAGTTCTTC
-	TRBJ1-2	-	TRBV9	CASSLTATTYGGYTF	TGTGCCAGCAGTCTGACAGCTACTACTTACGGTGGCTACACCTTC
-	TRBJ2-7	-	TRBV9	CASSVDPGPYEQYF	TGTGCCAGCAGCGTAGATCCAGGTCCCTACGAGCAGTACTTC
-	TRBJ2-7	-	TRBV30	CAWSDRGTGEQYF	TGTGCCTGGAGCGACAGAGGAACGGGGGAGCAGTACTTC
few	TRBJ1-1	-	TRBV6-5	CASGLPRTEAFF	TGTGCCAGTGGGCTCCCGAGGACTGAAGCTTTCTTT
-	TRBJ2-1	-	TRBV29-1	CSAPGGFRENEQFF	TGCAGCGCTCCCGGGGGCTTCAGGGAAAATGAGCAGTTCTTC
-	TRBJ2-4	-	TRBV3-1/TRBV3-2	CASSQGHRRLAKNIQYF	TGTGCCAGCAGCCAAGGACACAGGAGATTAGCCAAAAACATTCAGTACTTC
-	TRBJ2-2	TRBD1	TRBV27	CASSLSIRDSTNTGELFF	TGTGCCAGCAGTTTATCGATAAGGGACAGCACGAACACCGGGGAGCTGTTTTTT
-	TRBJ1-2	TRBD1	TRBV10-1	CANRTGLAFYGYTF	TGCGCCAACCGGACAGGATTAGCGTTCTATGGCTACACCTTC
-	TRBJ1-5	TRBD1	TRBV6-2/TRBV6-3	CASSYSSRGNQPQHF	TGTGCCAGCAGTTACTCGTCCAGGGGGAATCAGCCCCAGCATTTT
once	TRBJ1-4	-	TRBV30	CAWKKGLSNEKLFF	TGTGCCTGGAAGAAGGGACTATCAAATGAAAAACTGTTTTTT
-	TRBJ1-6	-	TRBV5-1	CASRYEGGNNSPLHF	TGCGCCAGCAGGTACGAGGGAGGCAACAATTCACCCCTCCACTTT
-	TRBJ1-2	-	TRBV6-2/TRBV6-3	CASSPGYGYTF	TGTGCCAGCAGCCCGGGGTATGGCTACACCTTC
-	TRBJ2-7	TRBD2	TRBV28	CASTGRDYSYEQYF	TGTGCCAGTACGGGGAGGGACTATTCCTACGAGCAGTACTTC
-	TRBJ1-6	TRBD1	TRBV6-1	CASSGRGRPDNSPLHF	TGTGCCAGCAGTGGGAGGGGGCGCCCCGATAATTCACCCCTCCACTTT
-	TRBJ2-1	TRBD2	TRBV2	CASRTGGGGNEQFF	TGTGCCAGCCGCACGGGGGGGGGAGGCAATGAGCAGTTCTTC
few	TRBJ2-7	-	TRBV21-1	CASSSGREAYEQYF	TGTGCCAGCAGCTCGGGACGGGAGGCCTACGAGCAGTACTTC
-	TRBJ2-5	-	TRBV2	CASSALQGTQYF	TGTGCCAGCAGTGCTTTGCAAGGGACCCAGTACTTC
-	TRBJ1-5	-	TRBV28	CASSSPRQVGQPQHF	TGTGCCAGCAGTTCCCCCAGACAGGTAGGACAGCCCCAGCATTTT